Presented here are 22 T cell receptor beta chains from one specimen sequenced in a study of OX40 agonist ivuxolimab in advanced cancers. Some clones are missing from TCRdb's copy, which holds only in-frame ones; the method was immunoSEQ multiplex PCR. The sample includes some 78,000 clones, roughly 91% seen only once; the top ten take around 0.45%. The sequences come from CD4+ or CD8+ T cells sorted from blood, collected in a trial of the OX40 agonist ivuxolimab. These receptors originate from an adult with an advanced solid tumor such as melanoma, head and neck, liver or kidney cancer.

The genes are TRBV21-1 and TRBJ1-2. TRBV21-1 counts as a pseudogene. The CDR3 totals 18 residues. The chain's CDR3 is CASSKAFRNPTPSYGYTF. CDR3 in DNA: TGTGCCAGCAGCAAAGCCTTTCGGAACCCGACCCCGTCCTATGGCTACACCTTC.

The V and J genes are TRBV11-3 and TRBJ2-5; TRBD2 matches 8 bases. This CDR3 comprises 15 residues. Unmatched junction bases numbered 3, after V lost 1 base and J lost 2 bases. In germline, CDR1 is SGHNT, CDR2 YENEEA. The CDR3 DNA reads as TGTGCCAGCAGCTTAGCGGGGGGGACTCAAGAGACCCAGTACTTC. This translates into CASSLAGGTQETQYF.

This clone was detected once. J is TRBJ2-7 and V is TRBV29-1; TRBD2 matches 8 bases. This CDR3 contains 13 residues. The trim removed 7 bases at V and 0 bases at J, leaving 5 bases unmatched. The germline CDR1 and CDR2 sequences are SQVTM and ANQGSEA. The CDR3 loop is CSAARGGSYEQYF. CDR3 coding DNA: TGCAGCGCCGCTCGGGGGGGCTCCTACGAGCAGTACTTC.

The chain recombines TRBV7-6 with TRBJ2-3, with D maybe TRBD2 (5 bases). The ends were cut back, 5 bases at V and 4 bases at J, with 19 bases in the middle. Germline V gene lookup returns CDR1 SGHVS and CDR2 FNYEAQ. This CDR3 is built from 16 residues. The CDR3 nucleotides read TGTGCCAGCAGCCTCCGCGGGTCAGTAATGCCAGATACGCAGTATTTT. Residues: CASSLRGSVMPDTQYF.

This clone was recorded only once. This sequence joins TRBV18 and TRBJ1-5; 9 positions agree with TRBD1. V lost 5 bases and J lost 9; bases outside the gene matches: 14. The CDR3 extends over 16 amino acids. CDR1 is KGHSH and CDR2 is LQKENI in the germline V gene. The CDR3 reads CASSARTGVDSSPQHF. Here the CDR3 DNA reads TGTGCCAGCTCAGCCCGGACAGGGGTGGACTCCTCGCCCCAGCATTTT.

This clone was detected once. The V gene is TRBV5-1, the J gene TRBJ2-7, with 7 bases fitting TRBD1. The V and J ends lost 7 bases and 3 bases, in that order; junction bases with no gene match: 7. The germline CDR1 and CDR2 sequences are SGHRS and YFSETQ. CDR3 length: 13 amino acids. This CDR3 is CASGPGTDYEQYF. CDR3 DNA sequence: TGCGCCAGCGGCCCCGGGACAGACTACGAGCAGTACTTC.

The chain employs TRBV11-2 and TRBJ1-2; D is possibly TRBD1 (5 bases). CDR1 is SGHAT, CDR2 FQNNGV, per germline. This CDR3 is built from 14 residues. V was pared by 2 bases and J by 4 bases, with 11 bases between. The CDR3 loop is CASSLSDGGYGYTF. CDR3 bases: TGTGCCAGCAGCTTATCGGACGGGGGCTATGGCTACACCTTC.

This clone has only a few counts. This chain uses TRBV9 with TRBJ1-1; TRBD1 is a possible D gene (5 bases). The CDR3 is 14 amino acids. Deletions cut 5 bases from V and 0 bases from J, with 11 bases between. Germline CDR1 reads SGDLS; CDR2 reads YYNGEE. For the CDR3, the DNA is TGTGCCAGCAGTCAACAGGTTATGAACACTGAAGCTTTCTTT. Protein product: CASSQQVMNTEAFF.

The chain links TRBV21-1 to TRBJ2-7; TRBD1, the table's D call, lacks a check against the DNA. TRBV21-1 has pseudogene status. The CDR3 runs 14 residues. The CDR3 is CASSDGTGPYEQYF. The CDR3, as DNA: TGTGCCAGCAGCGACGGGACAGGGCCCTACGAGCAGTACTTC.

This clone was detected only a few times. The chain employs TRBV4-3 and TRBJ2-5; TRBD2 matches at 7 bases. V trimming: 4 bases; J trimming: 5 bases; junction bases outside the gene matches: 7. Germline CDR1 LGHNA, CDR2 YSLEER. There are 14 residues in the CDR3. The CDR3 spells CASSRDYLRETQYF. Here the CDR3 DNA reads TGCGCCAGCAGCCGGGACTATTTGAGGGAGACCCAGTACTTC.

This clone was counted once. The genes are TRBV9 and TRBJ2-6; weak D call: TRBD1 (6 bases). The CDR3 covers 15 residues. V was cut by 3 bases and J by 2 bases, with 9 bases left in between. Per the germline V gene, CDR1 is SGDLS and CDR2 is YYNGEE. Here the CDR3 DNA reads TGTGCCAGCAGCGCCTACAGGGCTGGGGCCAACGTCCTGACTTTC. Amino acids: CASSAYRAGANVLTF.

V and J are TRBV7-7 and TRBJ2-1; 8 bases fit TRBD1. Losses at the gene ends were 4 bases for V and 3 bases for J; bases not matched to a gene: 8. CDR1 is SSHAT and CDR2 is FNYEAQ in the germline V gene (reference sequence). The CDR3 consists of 16 residues. The CDR3 DNA is TGTGCCAGCAGCTCCCTAACAGGGGGTGGCTACAATGAGCAGTTCTTC. Translating gives CASSSLTGGGYNEQFF.

The chain links TRBV11-1 to TRBJ1-1, with 7 bases aligning to TRBD1. V was clipped by 6 bases and J by 0 bases; unmatched bases: 10. The CDR3 is 16 residues long. In germline, CDR1 is SGHAT, CDR2 FQDESV (reference sequence). The CDR3: CASSPGTVEMNTEAFF. The CDR3, as DNA: TGTGCCAGCAGTCCGGGGACAGTTGAGATGAACACTGAAGCTTTCTTT.

The chain has TRBV21-1 and TRBJ2-7; the listed D gene, TRBD2, was not tested against the DNA. TRBV21-1 constitutes a pseudogene. The CDR3 runs to 12 residues. CDR3 protein: CASSKERYEQYF. CDR3 in DNA: TGTGCCAGCAGCAAGGAGCGCTACGAGCAGTACTTC.

The chain links TRBV28 to TRBJ2-7; the D gene is possibly TRBD2 (5 bases). Germline CDR1 MDHEN, CDR2 SYDVKM. Trimming took off 6 bases at V and 1 base at J, with 19 bases between the two ends. The length of the CDR3 is 16 residues. CDR3 nucleotides: TGTGCCAGCAGCTACAATTGGACTTACCGATCCTACGAGCAGTACTTC. Translated: CASSYNWTYRSYEQYF.

This sequence joins TRBV19 and TRBJ2-3, with 8 positions matching TRBD2. Germline loops: CDR1 LNHDA, CDR2 SQIVND (reference sequence). The CDR3 spans 18 residues. J lost 0 bases, V lost 7 bases, and 15 bases had no gene match. The CDR3 nucleotides read TGTGCCAGTAAAACAATCGGGACTAGTGGGGCCAGCACAGATACGCAGTATTTT. Its protein product is CASKTIGTSGASTDTQYF.

This clone appeared a few times. The chain is built from TRBV5-1 and TRBJ1-1; weak D call: TRBD1 (5 bases). The CDR3 extends over 15 amino acids. Germline lookup yields CDR1 SGHRS and CDR2 YFSETQ. The V end lost 0 bases, the J end lost 5 bases, and 14 bases lay between the germline ends. CDR3 sequence (DNA): TGCGCCAGCAGCTTGGCGGCGGGGGGATCAACTGAAGCTTTCTTT. Translated, it gives CASSLAAGGSTEAFF.

V usage is TRBV2 and J usage is TRBJ1-5; TRBD1 is a possible D gene (6 bases). CDR1 is SNHLY and CDR2 is FYNNEI in the germline V gene. This CDR3 is 15 amino acids long. V was pared by 5 bases and J by 0 bases, with 11 bases between. Here the CDR3 DNA reads TGTGCCAGCAGTTCGGGACACAATAGCAATCAGCCCCAGCATTTT. Its protein is CASSSGHNSNQPQHF.

The CDR3 loop reads CSVEGQVDTQYF. DNA for the CDR3: TGCAGCGTTGAAGGACAGGTGGATACGCAGTATTTT. The chain uses TRBV29-1 and TRBJ2-3; D is possibly TRBD1 (6 bases). The CDR3 length is 12 residues. Germline CDR1 reads SQVTM; CDR2 reads ANQGSEA. The V end lost 1 base, the J end lost 6 bases, and 8 bases lay between the germline ends.

The J gene is TRBJ2-7, the V gene TRBV6-6, with TRBD1 matching 7 bases. The V and J ends lost 5 bases and 5 bases, in that order; junction bases with no gene match: 12. Germline-derived CDR1 and CDR2 are MNHNY and SVGAGI (reference sequence). The CDR3 is 15 residues long. CDR3 coding DNA: TGTGCCAGCAGTCGAACAGGGGTCGGATGGGACGAGCAGTACTTC. Protein product: CASSRTGVGWDEQYF.

The chain couples TRBV27 to TRBJ2-5; D perhaps matches TRBD2 (7 bases). CDR1 and CDR2 from the germline V gene are MNHEY and SMNVEV (reference sequence). The germline V and J ends were trimmed by 8 bases and 5 bases, with 30 bases remaining between them. The CDR3 length is 18 residues. CDR3 sequence reads: CASGLWGGTSIRRETQYF. CDR3 nucleotides: TGTGCCAGCGGCCTCTGGGGGGGCACGTCGATCCGGAGGGAGACCCAGTACTTC.

The rearrangement links TRBV18 to TRBJ2-6; D is unresolved. V lost 6 bases to trimming and J lost 2 bases, with 11 bases between them. The CDR3 contains 15 residues. Germline V gene sequence: CDR1 KGHSH, CDR2 LQKENI. CDR3 residues: CASSHLYAGANVLTF. The CDR3 bases are TGTGCCAGCTCCCACCTGTACGCTGGGGCCAACGTCCTGACTTTC.